The T cell receptor beta chain described here comes from a study of T cell responses to AZD1222 COVID-19 vaccine. Combined were second doses at about 4 or about 12 weeks. The repertoire was sequenced with immunoSEQ multiplex PCR; TCRdb's copy has only in-frame clones and lacks some. The data contain under 150,000 clones, 84% of them singletons. Regarding this clone: Its target is unknown.

Study-wide results and caveats: Of the AZD1222 recipients, only 5 or 6 were seropositive at baseline. Only after the peak T cell response were repertoires sampled. Females outnumbered males among donors, who were mostly white British; clonal diversity was possibly underestimated.

V dropped 5 bases and J dropped 4; count of bases not matched to a gene: 8. The germline V gene has CDR1 SNHLY and CDR2 FYNNEI. The CDR3 spans 16 residues. V is TRBV2 and J is TRBJ1-2; 12 bases match TRBD1. The clonotype originates from an adult who received the AZD1222 COVID-19 vaccine. The material sequenced was peripheral blood, taken 28 days after the second AZD1222 dose. The CDR3 DNA reads TGTGCCAGCAGTATGGGACAGGGGGCGTTCAGCTATGGCTACACCTTC. Translated, it gives CASSMGQGAFSYGYTF.